This T cell receptor (beta chain) was observed in a study of human T cells and chemical hapten exposure. The CDR3 is 12 amino acids. The V gene's germline CDR1 is MNHNS and CDR2 SASEGT. Trimming left V 7 bases short and J 5 bases short, with 11 bases between. Study results and limitations: Sensitization with DPC brought no change to TCRs above 1 in 1000 in frequency.

The sample's time point: patch test 1, 2 weeks after DPC sensitization. Regarding treatment: therapeutic diphenylcyclopropenone sensitization with weekly scalp DPC. Extraction of total RNA was performed on unfractionated whole blood. This clonotype has a count of ten or more. Its specificity is not known. Original processing notes: Across samples, TCR counts had a median of about 92,000 and ranged from roughly 23,224 to 690,600. TCRdb ran MiXCR on the RACE reads and lists one entry per CDR3 protein. TCRdb's processing, not the study's, gives the V and J calls here. The top ten clones hold around 8.4% of a sample with nearly 350,000 distinct CDR3 sequences, approximately 6.9% of them seen once.

The receptor was isolated from a woman between 18 and 30 years old with alopecia areata. Some clones in this sample may be carry-over from other donors' samples. V is TRBV6-1 and J is TRBJ2-5; D remains ambiguous. The starting material was whole blood, obtained in connection with sensitization to the hapten diphenylcyclopropenone (DPC). CDR3 coding DNA: TGTGCCAGCACTCTTCCGAGGGAGACCCAGTACTTC. This gives the protein CASTLPRETQYF.